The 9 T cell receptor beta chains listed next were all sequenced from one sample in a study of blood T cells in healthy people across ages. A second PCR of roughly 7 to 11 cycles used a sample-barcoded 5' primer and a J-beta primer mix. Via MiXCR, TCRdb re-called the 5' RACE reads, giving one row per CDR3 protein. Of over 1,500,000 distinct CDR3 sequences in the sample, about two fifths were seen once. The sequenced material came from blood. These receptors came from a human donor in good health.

CDR3 sequence reads: CASSPLAGAWNEQFF. The CDR3 DNA follows: TGTGCCAGCAGCCCACTAGCGGGGGCCTGGAATGAGCAGTTCTTC. The chain recombines TRBV7-2 with TRBJ2-1; TRBD2 matches at 11 bases. The trim removed 5 bases at V and 7 bases at J, leaving 7 bases unmatched. This CDR3 region has 15 residues. Germline CDR1 and CDR2: SGHTA and FQGNSA.

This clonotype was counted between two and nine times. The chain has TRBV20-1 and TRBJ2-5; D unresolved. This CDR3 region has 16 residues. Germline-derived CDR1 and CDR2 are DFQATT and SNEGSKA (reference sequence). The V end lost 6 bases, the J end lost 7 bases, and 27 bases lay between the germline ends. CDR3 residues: CSARSGYSSGFGTQYF. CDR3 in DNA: TGCAGTGCGAGGTCCGGCTACTCAAGTGGGTTCGGGACCCAGTACTTC.

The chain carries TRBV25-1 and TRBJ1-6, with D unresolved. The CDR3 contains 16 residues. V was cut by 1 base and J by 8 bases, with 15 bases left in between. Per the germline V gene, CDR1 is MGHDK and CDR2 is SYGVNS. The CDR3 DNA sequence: TGTGCCAGCAGTGAATGGTTTACGACCCTGGATTCACCCCTCCACTTT. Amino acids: CASSEWFTTLDSPLHF.

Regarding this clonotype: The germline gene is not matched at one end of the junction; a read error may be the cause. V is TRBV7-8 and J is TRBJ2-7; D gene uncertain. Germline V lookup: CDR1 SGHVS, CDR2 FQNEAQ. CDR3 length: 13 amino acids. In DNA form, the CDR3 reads TGTGCCAGCAGCATAACCGGGCCCTACGAGCGGTACTTC. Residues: CASSITGPYERYF. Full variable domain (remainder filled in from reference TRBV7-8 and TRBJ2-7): GAGVSQSPRYKVAKRGQDVALRCDPISGHVSLFWYQQALGQGPEFLTYFQNEAQLDKSGLPSDRFFAERPEGSVSTLKIQRTQQEDSAVYLCASSITGPYERYFGPGTRLTVT.

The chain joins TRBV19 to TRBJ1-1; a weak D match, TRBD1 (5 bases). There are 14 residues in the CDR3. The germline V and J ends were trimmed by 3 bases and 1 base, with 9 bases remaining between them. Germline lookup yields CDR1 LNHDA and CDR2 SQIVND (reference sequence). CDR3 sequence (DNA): TGTGCCAGTAGTATCCGGGACGGGAACACTGAAGCTTTCTTT. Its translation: CASSIRDGNTEAFF.

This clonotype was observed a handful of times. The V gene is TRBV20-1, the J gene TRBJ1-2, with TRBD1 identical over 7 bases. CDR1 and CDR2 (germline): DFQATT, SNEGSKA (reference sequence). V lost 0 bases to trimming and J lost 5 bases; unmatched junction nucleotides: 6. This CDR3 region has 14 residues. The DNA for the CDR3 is TGCAGTGCTAGAGAAGACAGGGATTCATATGGCTACACCTTC. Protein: CSAREDRDSYGYTF.

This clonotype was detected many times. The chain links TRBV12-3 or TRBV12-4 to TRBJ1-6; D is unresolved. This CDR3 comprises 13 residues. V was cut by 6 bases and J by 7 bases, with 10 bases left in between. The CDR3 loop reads CASSLGQNSPLHF. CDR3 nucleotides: TGTGCCAGCAGCCTCGGTCAGAATTCACCCCTCCACTTT.

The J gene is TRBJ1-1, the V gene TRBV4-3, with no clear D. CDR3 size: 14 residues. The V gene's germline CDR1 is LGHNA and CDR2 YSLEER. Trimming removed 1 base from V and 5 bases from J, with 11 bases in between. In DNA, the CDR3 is TGCGCCAGCAGCCAAGGACTGGGGAAAACTGAAGCTTTCTTT. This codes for CASSQGLGKTEAFF.

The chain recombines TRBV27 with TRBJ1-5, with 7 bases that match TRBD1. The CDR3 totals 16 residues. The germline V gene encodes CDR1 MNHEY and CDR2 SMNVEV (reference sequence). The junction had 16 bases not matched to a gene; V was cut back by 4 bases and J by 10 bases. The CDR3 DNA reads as TGTGCCAGCAGTTCATCCACCGGACAGGTTATTCTTCCCCAGCATTTT. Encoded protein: CASSSSTGQVILPQHF.